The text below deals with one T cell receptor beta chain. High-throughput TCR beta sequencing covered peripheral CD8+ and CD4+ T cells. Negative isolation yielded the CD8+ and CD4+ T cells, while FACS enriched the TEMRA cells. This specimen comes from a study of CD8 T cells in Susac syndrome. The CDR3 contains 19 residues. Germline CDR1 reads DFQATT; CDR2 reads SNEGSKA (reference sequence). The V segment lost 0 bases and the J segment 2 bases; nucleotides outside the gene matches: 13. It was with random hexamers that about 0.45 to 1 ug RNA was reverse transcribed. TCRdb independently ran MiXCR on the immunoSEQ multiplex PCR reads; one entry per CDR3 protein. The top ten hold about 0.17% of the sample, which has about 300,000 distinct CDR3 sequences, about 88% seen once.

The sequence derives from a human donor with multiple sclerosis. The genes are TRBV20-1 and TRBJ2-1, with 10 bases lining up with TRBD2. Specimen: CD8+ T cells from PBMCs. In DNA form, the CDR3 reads TGCAGTGCTAGAGATCTGGGTAGCGGGAGGTCCTTGGCCTACAATGAGCAGTTCTTC. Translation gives CSARDLGSGRSLAYNEQFF.